These T cell receptor beta chains were read from a single sample in a study of blood T cell repertoires in COVID-19. Profiled with immunoSEQ multiplex PCR; TCRdb holds only in-frame clones, not every one. The sample contains 50,000 to 70,000 clones, more than 85% of which appear only once. Specimen: peripheral blood. The source of these receptors is a woman between 65 and 79 years old with active COVID-19. Each CDR3 is given without its conserved first and last residue.

v_gene	j_gene	CDR3aa
TRBV5-1	TRBJ2-2	ASSLPLAGAGELF
TRBV12-3/TRBV12-4	TRBJ2-1	ASSITRGEQF
TRBV28	TRBJ2-1	ASSYGLAVTYNEQF
TRBV19	TRBJ1-5	ASATPMSYQPQH
TRBV9	TRBJ1-2	ASSVEGTVYGYT
TRBV5-1	TRBJ2-5	ASSLGNSGREETQY
TRBV5-6	TRBJ2-7	ASILGVSGEQY
TRBV15	TRBJ2-2	ATGQGAAGELF
TRBV6-5	TRBJ1-2	ASSYGQGNYGYT
TRBV24-1	TRBJ1-2	ATSDSWGQQDYGYT
TRBV6-5	TRBJ1-6	ASCPQTYNSPLH
TRBV27	TRBJ1-1	ASSLRGHQDTEAF
TRBV5-4	TRBJ2-1	ASSDLGRNEQF
TRBV13	TRBJ2-1	ASSPLGNEQF
TRBV5-1	TRBJ2-3	ASSLEPSGSTDTQY
TRBV9	TRBJ2-2	ASSPGLAGRNTGELF
TRBV7-2	TRBJ2-5	ASSLVTAAGETQY
TRBV7-9	TRBJ2-1	ASSQWTGGVDEQF
TRBV5-1	TRBJ1-1	ASSLDGTGTEAF
TRBV10-3	TRBJ2-1	AISPQGASYNEQF
TRBV12-3/TRBV12-4	TRBJ2-7	ASSPTSNYEQY
TRBV7-2	TRBJ2-1	ASSPHRGQSNEQF
TRBV11-3	TRBJ2-2	ASSRSTGELF
TRBV19	TRBJ1-1	ASSSDPGGRGTEAF
TRBV5-5	TRBJ1-2	ASSLGQRVYGYT
TRBV27	TRBJ2-3	ASSGTSGGPDTQY
TRBV28	TRBJ1-4	ASSSRTGVREKLF
TRBV18	TRBJ2-7	ASSPGTGETYEQY
TRBV10-2	TRBJ2-6	ASREPGYHSGANVLT
TRBV7-6	TRBJ2-1	ASSLDTASEQF
TRBV30	TRBJ2-5	AWRGQGDWAQY
TRBV27	TRBJ1-1	ASSPIDTVNTEAF
TRBV2	TRBJ2-1	ARDRDREGNEQF
TRBV6-5	TRBJ2-2	ASSYWGGAGELF
TRBV24-1	TRBJ2-5	ATGTSGRAAETQY
TRBV5-1	TRBJ2-1	ASSSVRGSYNEQF
TRBV11-1	TRBJ1-6	ASSSHYRSPLH
TRBV9	TRBJ1-3	ASSVAAGGLGNTIY
TRBV7-3	TRBJ1-2	ASSLGHTGGGYT
TRBV13	TRBJ1-2	ASSWTGLNGYT
TRBV6-5	TRBJ2-7	ASVRGVYEQY
TRBV19	TRBJ2-7	ASRKGQEITYEQY
TRBV7-3	TRBJ1-6	ASSSDRANSPLH
TRBV5-4	TRBJ2-3	ASSSEGPRTDTQY
TRBV5-1	TRBJ1-2	ASSNDREGLGYT
TRBV5-1	TRBJ1-5	ASSEAGGNQPQH
TRBV15	TRBJ2-4	ATSGGGSKNIQY
TRBV12-3/TRBV12-4	TRBJ1-2	ASSMDRARGYT
TRBV28	TRBJ2-7	ASRPGTSGAYEQY